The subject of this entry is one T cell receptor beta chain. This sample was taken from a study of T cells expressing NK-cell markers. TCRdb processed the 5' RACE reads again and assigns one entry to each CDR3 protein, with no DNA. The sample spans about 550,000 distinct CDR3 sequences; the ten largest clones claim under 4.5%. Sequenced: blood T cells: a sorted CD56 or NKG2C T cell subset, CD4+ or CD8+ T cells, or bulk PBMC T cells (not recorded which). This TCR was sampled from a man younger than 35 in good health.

CDR3 residues: CASSERLAGDSEQFF. V and J are TRBV7-8 and TRBJ2-1; TCRdb's D call, TRBD2, is unchecked because there is no DNA. The CDR3 has 15 residues. CDR1 SGHVS and CDR2 FQNEAQ come from the germline V gene. Looking up the rest from reference TRBV7-8 and TRBJ2-1 gives the full variable domain: GAGVSQSPRYKVAKRGQDVALRCDPISGHVSLFWYQQALGQGPEFLTYFQNEAQLDKSGLPSDRFFAERPEGSVSTLKIQRTQQEDSAVYLCASSERLAGDSEQFFGPGTRLTVL.